This T cell receptor (beta chain) comes out of a study of blood T cell repertoires in COVID-19. In the case of this clone: Other nucleotide sequences from this sample produce the same CDR3.

TCRdb's table, derived via immunoSEQ multiplex PCR, lists solely in-frame clones and lacks some. This table holds more than 200,000 clones, roughly 80% found once. There are 13 residues in the CDR3. Per germline, CDR1 MNHEY and CDR2 SVGAGI. V was shortened by 6 bases and J by 4 bases, with 12 bases between the two germline ends. The source material was peripheral blood. The TCR originated in a woman older than 75 with acute or convalescent COVID-19. This chain connects TRBV6-5 to TRBJ1-1; possibly TRBD1 for D (5 bases). This CDR3 reads CASSTGGGTEAFF. The CDR3 bases are TGTGCCAGCAGCACCGGGGGAGGCACTGAAGCTTTCTTT.